This TCR beta chain was found in a study of cytomegalovirus exposure and HLA in healthy donors. Study conclusions and caveats: The study carried out a later analysis of TCR beta sequences. It associated 15,000 to 20,000 of them with specific HLA alleles at a false discovery rate of 0.05. Many donors shared some public TCRs, even though most TCR sequences were rare. Cytomegalovirus status was reportedly diagnosed by the classifier with high sensitivity and specificity.

The PCR had 60 Vbeta and 13 Jbeta primers. Assay: immunoSEQ multiplex PCR; the TCRdb copy retains only in-frame clones and omits some. The profile covers around 130,000 clones, with around 73% appearing a single time and approximately 1.2% taken by the ten largest. Regarding this clone: Antigen: not known.

As for the donors, each was a healthy bone marrow donor. Trimming left V 0 bases short and J 3 bases short, with 10 bases between. This CDR3 has 15 residues. Germline-derived CDR1 and CDR2 are SNHLY and FYNNEI. V usage is TRBV2 and J usage is TRBJ2-3; unclear D gene. Source material: PBMCs. This TCR came from a man aged 50 or older in good health and CMV-seronegative. The chain's CDR3 is CASSEAFVLTDTQYF. DNA of the CDR3: TGTGCCAGCAGTGAAGCGTTCGTCTTGACAGATACGCAGTATTTT. The full variable domain, with the rest looked up from reference TRBV2 and TRBJ2-3, is EPEVTQTPSHQVTQMGQEVILRCVPISNHLYFYWYRQILGQKVEFLVSFYNNEISEKSEIFDDQFSVERPDGSNFTLKIRSTKLEDSAMYFCASSEAFVLTDTQYFGPGTRLTVL.